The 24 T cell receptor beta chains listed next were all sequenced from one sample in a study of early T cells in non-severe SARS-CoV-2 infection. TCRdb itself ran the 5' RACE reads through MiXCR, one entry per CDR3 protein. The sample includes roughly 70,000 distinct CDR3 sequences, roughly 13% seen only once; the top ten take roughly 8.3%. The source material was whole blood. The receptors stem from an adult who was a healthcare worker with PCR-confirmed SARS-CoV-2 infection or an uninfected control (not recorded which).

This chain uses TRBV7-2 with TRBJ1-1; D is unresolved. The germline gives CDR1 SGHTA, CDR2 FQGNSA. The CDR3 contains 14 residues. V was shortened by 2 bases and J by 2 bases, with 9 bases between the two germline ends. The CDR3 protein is CASSLMGTNTEAFF. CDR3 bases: TGTGCCAGCAGCTTAATGGGTACAAACACTGAAGCTTTCTTT.

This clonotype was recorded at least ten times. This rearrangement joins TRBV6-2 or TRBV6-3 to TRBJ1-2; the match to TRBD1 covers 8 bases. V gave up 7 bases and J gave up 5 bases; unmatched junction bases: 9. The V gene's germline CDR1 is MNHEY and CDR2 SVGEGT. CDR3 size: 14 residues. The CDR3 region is CASKEGTGEYGYTF. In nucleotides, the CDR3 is TGTGCCAGCAAAGAGGGGACAGGAGAATATGGCTACACCTTC.

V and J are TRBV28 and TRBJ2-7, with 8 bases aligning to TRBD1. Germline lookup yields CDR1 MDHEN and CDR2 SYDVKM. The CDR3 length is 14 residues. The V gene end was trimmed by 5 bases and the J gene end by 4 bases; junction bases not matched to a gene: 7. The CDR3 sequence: CASSIQGGWYEQYF. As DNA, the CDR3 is TGTGCCAGCAGTATACAGGGGGGCTGGTACGAGCAGTACTTC.

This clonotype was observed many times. DNA of the CDR3: TGTGCCAGCAGTGAAAGGCAGCTAGAGCAGTACTTC. It is translated as CASSERQLEQYF. This chain connects TRBV2 to TRBJ2-7, with D hard to call. The CDR3 runs 12 residues. Germline assignment: CDR1 SNHLY and CDR2 FYNNEI. V gave up 2 bases and J gave up 7 bases, with 9 bases separating them.

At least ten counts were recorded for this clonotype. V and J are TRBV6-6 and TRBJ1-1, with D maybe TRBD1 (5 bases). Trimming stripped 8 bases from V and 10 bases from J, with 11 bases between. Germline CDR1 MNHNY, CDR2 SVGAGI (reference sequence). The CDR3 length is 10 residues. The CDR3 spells CASRRGVAFF. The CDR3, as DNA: TGTGCCAGCCGGAGGGGCGTAGCTTTCTTT.

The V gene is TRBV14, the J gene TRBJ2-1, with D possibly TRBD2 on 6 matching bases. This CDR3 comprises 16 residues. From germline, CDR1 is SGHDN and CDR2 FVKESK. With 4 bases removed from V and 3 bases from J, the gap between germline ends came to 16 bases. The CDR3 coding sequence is TGTGCCAGCAGCCGGCCGGGACTCGGCCTCTACAATGAGCAGTTCTTC. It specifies CASSRPGLGLYNEQFF.

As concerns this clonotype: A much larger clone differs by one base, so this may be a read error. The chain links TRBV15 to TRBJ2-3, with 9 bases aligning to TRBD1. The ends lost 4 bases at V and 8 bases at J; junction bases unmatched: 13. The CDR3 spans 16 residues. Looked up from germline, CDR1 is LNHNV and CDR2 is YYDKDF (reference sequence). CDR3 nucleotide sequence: TGTGCCACCAGCAAGCCGGGACAGGGTTACGCAGTTACGCAGTATTTT. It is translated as CATSKPGQGYAVTQYF.

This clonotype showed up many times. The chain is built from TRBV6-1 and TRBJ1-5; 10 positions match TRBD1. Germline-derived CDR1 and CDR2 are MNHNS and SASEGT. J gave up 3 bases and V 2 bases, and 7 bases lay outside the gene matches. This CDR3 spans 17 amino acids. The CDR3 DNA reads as TGTGCCAGCAGTGAATGGGGGACAGGGGTTTCCAATCAGCCCCAGCATTTT. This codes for CASSEWGTGVSNQPQHF.

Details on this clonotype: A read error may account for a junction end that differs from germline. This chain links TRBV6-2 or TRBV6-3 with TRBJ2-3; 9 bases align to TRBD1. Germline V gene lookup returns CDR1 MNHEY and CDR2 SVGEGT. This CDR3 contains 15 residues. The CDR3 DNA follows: TGTGTCAGCAGTGCGTGGGACAGGGGCACAGATACGCAGTATTTT. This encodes CVSSAWDRGTDTQYF.

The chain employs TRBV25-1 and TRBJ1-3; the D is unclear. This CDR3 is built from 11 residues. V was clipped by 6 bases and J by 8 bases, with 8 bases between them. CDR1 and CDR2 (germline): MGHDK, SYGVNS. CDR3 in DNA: TGTGCCAGCAGGCGACTGGACACCATATATTTT. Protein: CASRRLDTIYF.

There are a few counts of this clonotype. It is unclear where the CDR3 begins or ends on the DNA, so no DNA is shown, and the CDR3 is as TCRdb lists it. Here the CDR3 reads CASYQCSGKADTQYF. This rearrangement joins TRBV21-1 to TRBJ2-3; the listed D gene, TRBD2, was not tested against the DNA. TRBV21-1 is a pseudogene. From its first to its last residue, the CDR3 has 15 amino acids.

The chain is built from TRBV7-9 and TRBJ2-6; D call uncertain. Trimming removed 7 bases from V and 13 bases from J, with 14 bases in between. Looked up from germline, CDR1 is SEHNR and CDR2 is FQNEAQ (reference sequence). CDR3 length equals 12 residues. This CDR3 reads CASTGYSQVLTF. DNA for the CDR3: TGTGCCAGCACCGGGTACTCGCAGGTCCTGACTTTC.

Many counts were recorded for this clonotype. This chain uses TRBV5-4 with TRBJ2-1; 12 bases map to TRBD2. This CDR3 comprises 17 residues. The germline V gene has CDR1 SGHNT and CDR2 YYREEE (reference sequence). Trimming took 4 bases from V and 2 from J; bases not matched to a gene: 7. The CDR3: CASSPGLAGRTYNEQFF. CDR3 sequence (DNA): TGTGCCAGCAGCCCGGGACTAGCGGGCAGGACCTACAATGAGCAGTTCTTC.

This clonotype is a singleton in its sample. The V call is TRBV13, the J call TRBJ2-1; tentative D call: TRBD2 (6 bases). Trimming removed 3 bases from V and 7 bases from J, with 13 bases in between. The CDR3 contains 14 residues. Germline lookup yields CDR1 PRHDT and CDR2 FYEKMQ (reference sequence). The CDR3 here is CASSLGGLQNEQFF. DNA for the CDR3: TGTGCCAGCAGCTTGGGGGGATTGCAAAATGAGCAGTTCTTC.

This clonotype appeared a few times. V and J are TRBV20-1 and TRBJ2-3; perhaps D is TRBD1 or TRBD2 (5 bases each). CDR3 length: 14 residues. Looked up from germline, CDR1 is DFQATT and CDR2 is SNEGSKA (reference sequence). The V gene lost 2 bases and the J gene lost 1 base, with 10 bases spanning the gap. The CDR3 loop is CSARRQGGTDTQYF. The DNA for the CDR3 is TGCAGTGCTAGAAGGCAGGGAGGCACAGATACGCAGTATTTT.

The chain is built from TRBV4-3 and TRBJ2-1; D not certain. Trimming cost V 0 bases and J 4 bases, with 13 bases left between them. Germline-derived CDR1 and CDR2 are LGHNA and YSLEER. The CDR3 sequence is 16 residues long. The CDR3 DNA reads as TGCGCCAGCAGCCAAGAGGCCTTCCAACAATACAATGAGCAGTTCTTC. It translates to CASSQEAFQQYNEQFF.

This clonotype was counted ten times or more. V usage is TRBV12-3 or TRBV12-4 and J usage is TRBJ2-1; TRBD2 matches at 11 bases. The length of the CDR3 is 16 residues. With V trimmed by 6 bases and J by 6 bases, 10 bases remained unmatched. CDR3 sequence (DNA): TGTGCCAGCAGCCCTACTAGCGGGAGTATAGTCAATGAGCAGTTCTTC. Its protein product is CASSPTSGSIVNEQFF.

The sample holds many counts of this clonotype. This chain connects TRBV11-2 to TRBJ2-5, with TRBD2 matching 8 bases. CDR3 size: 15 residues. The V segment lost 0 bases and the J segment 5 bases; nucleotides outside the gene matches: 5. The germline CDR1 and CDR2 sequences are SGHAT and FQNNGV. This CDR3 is CASSLDQSGSETQYF. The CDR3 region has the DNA TGTGCCAGCAGCTTAGATCAAAGCGGGAGCGAGACCCAGTACTTC.

The CDR3 loop is CSARTGGTGELFF. Written as DNA, the CDR3 is TGCAGCGCCAGGACAGGGGGCACCGGGGAGCTGTTTTTT. This chain joins TRBV29-1 and TRBJ2-2; TRBD1 matches 10 bases. CDR3 length: 13 residues. The germline CDR1 and CDR2 sequences are SQVTM and ANQGSEA. J lost 4 bases, V lost 7 bases, and 3 bases had no gene match.

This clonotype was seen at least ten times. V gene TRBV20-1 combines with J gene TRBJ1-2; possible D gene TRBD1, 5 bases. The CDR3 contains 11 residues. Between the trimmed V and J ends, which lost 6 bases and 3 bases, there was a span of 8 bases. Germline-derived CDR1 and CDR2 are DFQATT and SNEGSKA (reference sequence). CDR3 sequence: CSATGDYGYTF. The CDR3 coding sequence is TGCAGTGCCACAGGCGACTATGGCTACACCTTC.

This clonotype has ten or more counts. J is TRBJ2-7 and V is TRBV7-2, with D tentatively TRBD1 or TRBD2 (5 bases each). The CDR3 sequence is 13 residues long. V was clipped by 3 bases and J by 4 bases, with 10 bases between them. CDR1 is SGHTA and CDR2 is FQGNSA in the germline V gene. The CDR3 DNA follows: TGTGCCAGCAGCTTGGGACGGAGATACGAGCAGTACTTC. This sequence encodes CASSLGRRYEQYF.

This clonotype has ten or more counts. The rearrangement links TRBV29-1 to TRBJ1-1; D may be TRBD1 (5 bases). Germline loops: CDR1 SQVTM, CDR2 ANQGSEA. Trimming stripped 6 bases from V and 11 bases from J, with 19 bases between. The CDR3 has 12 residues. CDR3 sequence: CSVLAGRRGAFF. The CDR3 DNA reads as TGCAGCGTATTAGCGGGCCGGCGGGGGGCTTTCTTT.

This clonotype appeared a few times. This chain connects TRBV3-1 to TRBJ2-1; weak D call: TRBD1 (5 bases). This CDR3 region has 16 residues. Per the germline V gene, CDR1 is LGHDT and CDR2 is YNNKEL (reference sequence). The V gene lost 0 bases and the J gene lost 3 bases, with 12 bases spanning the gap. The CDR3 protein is CASSQDGASLYNEQFF. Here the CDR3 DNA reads TGTGCCAGCAGCCAAGATGGGGCCAGCCTCTACAATGAGCAGTTCTTC.

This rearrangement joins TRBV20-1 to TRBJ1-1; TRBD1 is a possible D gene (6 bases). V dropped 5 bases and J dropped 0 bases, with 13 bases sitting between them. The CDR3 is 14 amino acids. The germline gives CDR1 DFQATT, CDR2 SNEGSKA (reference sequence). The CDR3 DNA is TGCAGTGCTTCAGGACAGCTCATGAACACTGAAGCTTTCTTT. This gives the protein CSASGQLMNTEAFF.